The 32 T cell receptor beta chains reported below all come from one sample, sequenced in a study of cytomegalovirus exposure and HLA in healthy donors. The PCR ran on 60 Vbeta and 13 Jbeta primers. Assay: immunoSEQ multiplex PCR; the TCRdb copy retains only in-frame clones and omits some. The sample consists of fewer than 250,000 clones, 80% of them appearing once. Specimen: PBMCs. These receptor sequences come from a woman aged 40 to 50 in good health and CMV-seronegative.

The chain is built from TRBV30 and TRBJ1-3; D might be TRBD1 (5 bases). Germline V gives CDR1 GTSNPN, CDR2 SVGIG (reference sequence). Trimming stripped 4 bases from V and 4 bases from J, with 8 bases between. This CDR3 is 12 amino acids long. The CDR3 DNA is TGTGCCTGGACCCAGGGCGGAAACACCATATATTTT. Its translation: CAWTQGGNTIYF. The entire variable domain, with the rest obtained from reference TRBV30 and TRBJ1-3, is as follows: SQTIHQWPATLVQPVGSPLSLECTVEGTSNPNLYWYRQAAGRGLQLLFYSVGIGQISSEVPQNLSASRPQDRQFILSSKKLLLSDSGFYLCAWTQGGNTIYFGEGSWLTVV.

This clone was found once. The chain employs TRBV18 and TRBJ2-1; 9 positions agree with TRBD2. Germline V gene sequence: CDR1 KGHSH, CDR2 LQKENI. The J segment lost 10 bases and the V segment lost 5 bases, leaving 9 bases of the junction unmatched. This CDR3 region has 14 residues. CDR3 in amino acids: CASSSLAGAGEQFF. The CDR3 region has the DNA TGTGCCAGCTCAAGCTTAGCGGGAGCGGGGGAGCAGTTCTTC.

The chain couples TRBV7-9 to TRBJ2-7; D uncertain. Germline V gene lookup returns CDR1 SEHNR and CDR2 FQNEAQ (reference sequence). V was clipped by 4 bases and J by 4 bases, with 11 bases between them. The CDR3 spans 13 residues. In DNA, the CDR3 is TGTGCCAGCAGCTACCCGACCGGGTACGAGCAGTACTTC. This sequence encodes CASSYPTGYEQYF.

The rearrangement joins TRBV5-1 to TRBJ2-2, with TRBD2 as a possible D gene (5 bases). The CDR3 has 16 residues. Trimming cost V 1 base and J 2 bases, with 12 bases left between them. CDR1 is SGHRS and CDR2 is YFSETQ in the germline V gene. In DNA, the CDR3 is TGCGCCAGCAGCTTGAGTGCTAGCCCAAACACCGGGGAGCTGTTTTTT. It yields the protein CASSLSASPNTGELFF.

This clone was observed a single time. The chain has TRBV5-4 and TRBJ1-2, with 7 bases lining up with TRBD1. Germline CDR1 and CDR2: SGHNT and YYREEE (reference sequence). V gave up 4 bases and J gave up 8 bases; unmatched junction bases: 2. This CDR3 has 11 residues. The chain's CDR3 is CASSGDRGYTF. CDR3 sequence (DNA): TGTGCCAGCAGCGGGGACAGAGGCTACACCTTC.

This chain joins TRBV15 and TRBJ2-1, with 7 bases identical to TRBD2. Germline V lookup: CDR1 LNHNV, CDR2 YYDKDF (reference sequence). This CDR3 region has 16 residues. The junction had 5 bases not matched to a gene; V was cut back by 0 bases and J by 3 bases. Here the CDR3 reads CATSRERGSGYNEQFF. In DNA form, the CDR3 reads TGTGCCACCAGCAGAGAACGCGGGAGTGGCTACAATGAGCAGTTCTTC.

This chain connects TRBV29-1 to TRBJ2-7; D is undetermined. V was pared by 5 bases and J by 3 bases, with 17 bases between. CDR1 and CDR2 from the germline V gene are SQVTM and ANQGSEA. The CDR3 loop spans 14 amino acids. The CDR3 reads CSVIPSGLNYEQYF. CDR3 nucleotides: TGCAGCGTTATCCCTAGTGGTCTGAACTACGAGCAGTACTTC.

As regards this clone: This sample also contains other DNA sequences that code for the same CDR3. V gene TRBV19 combines with J gene TRBJ2-6, with D unclear. Trimming removed 6 bases at V and 4 bases at J, with 7 bases between. Germline assignment: CDR1 LNHDA and CDR2 SQIVND (reference sequence). This CDR3 has 13 amino acids. CDR3 DNA: TGTGCCAGTAGCCCAACAGGGGCCAACGTCCTGACTTTC. The encoded protein is CASSPTGANVLTF. The full variable domain, with the rest looked up from reference TRBV19 and TRBJ2-6, is DGGITQSPKYLFRKEGQNVTLSCEQNLNHDAMYWYRQDPGQGLRLIYYSQIVNDFQKGDIAEGYSVSREKKESFPLTVTSAQKNPTAFYLCASSPTGANVLTFGAGSRLTVL.

This chain joins TRBV7-7 and TRBJ1-3; no definite D call. The ends were cut back, 1 base at V and 3 bases at J, with 13 bases in the middle. Per the germline V gene, CDR1 is SSHAT and CDR2 is FNYEAQ (reference sequence). This CDR3 has 16 residues. In DNA, the CDR3 is TGTGCCAGCAGCTTAGGGAACGGAGTCGTTGGAAACACCATATATTTT. Its protein product is CASSLGNGVVGNTIYF.

The chain employs TRBV30 and TRBJ1-5; D gene unclear. This CDR3 comprises 13 residues. The V and J ends lost 1 base and 4 bases respectively, with 8 bases between them. Germline CDR1 GTSNPN, CDR2 SVGIG (reference sequence). The DNA of the CDR3 is TGTGCCTGGAGTGGCAGCGAGAATCAGCCCCAGCATTTT. Amino acids: CAWSGSENQPQHF.

This chain joins TRBV7-3 and TRBJ2-3; 9 positions agree with TRBD2. CDR3 length: 16 amino acids. The V gene's germline CDR1 is SGHTA and CDR2 FQGTGA. With 1 base clipped from V and 4 bases from J, the junction kept 6 bases outside the gene matches. The CDR3 DNA is TGTGCCAGCAGCTTAAGGGTTAGCGGGAGCGCAGATACGCAGTATTTT. Its translation is CASSLRVSGSADTQYF.

For the CDR3, the DNA is TGTGCCAGTATCGCGAGGGTCTCAGACTACAATGAGCAGTTCTTC. It yields the protein CASIARVSDYNEQFF. The chain is built from TRBV19 and TRBJ2-1, with D possibly TRBD2 on 5 matching bases. V dropped 7 bases and J dropped 3 bases, with 16 bases sitting between them. Looked up from germline, CDR1 is LNHDA and CDR2 is SQIVND (reference sequence). This CDR3 has 15 residues.

This chain links TRBV29-1 with TRBJ2-7, with a possible D match to TRBD1 (6 bases). This CDR3 region has 14 residues. The germline CDR1 and CDR2 sequences are SQVTM and ANQGSEA. V was shortened by 3 bases and J by 4 bases, with 16 bases between the two germline ends. This CDR3 is CSVESGAIDYEQYF. The DNA for the CDR3 is TGCAGCGTTGAGTCAGGGGCGATCGATTACGAGCAGTACTTC.

This chain joins TRBV18 and TRBJ1-1; 7 bases are a match to TRBD1. Germline V gene sequence: CDR1 KGHSH, CDR2 LQKENI. This CDR3 region has 15 residues. J lost 4 bases, V lost 8 bases, and 13 bases had no gene match. The CDR3 DNA is TGTGCCAGCCGCCGACAGGGCCAGGGAAGCACTGAAGCTTTCTTT. Protein: CASRRQGQGSTEAFF.

The V gene is TRBV19, the J gene TRBJ2-3; TRBD2 matches 10 bases. This CDR3 spans 15 amino acids. Germline values: CDR1 LNHDA, CDR2 SQIVND (reference sequence). Trimming removed 4 bases from V and 5 bases from J; junction bases left unmatched: 6. The CDR3 is CASSTSSGRGDTQYF. Here the CDR3 DNA reads TGTGCCAGTAGTACGTCTAGCGGGAGAGGAGATACGCAGTATTTT. Drawing the rest from reference TRBV19 and TRBJ2-3, the complete variable domain is DGGITQSPKYLFRKEGQNVTLSCEQNLNHDAMYWYRQDPGQGLRLIYYSQIVNDFQKGDIAEGYSVSREKKESFPLTVTSAQKNPTAFYLCASSTSSGRGDTQYFGPGTRLTVL.

This rearrangement joins TRBV18 to TRBJ2-1; a weak D match, TRBD2 (5 bases). The CDR3 is 11 residues long. Germline CDR1 KGHSH, CDR2 LQKENI. V dropped 4 bases and J dropped 9 bases, with 7 bases sitting between them. CDR3 amino acids: CASSRGSEQFF. CDR3 DNA sequence: TGTGCCAGCTCACGTGGGAGTGAGCAGTTCTTC.

The chain carries TRBV2 and TRBJ1-2; D remains unclear. CDR1 is SNHLY and CDR2 is FYNNEI in the germline V gene. There are 12 residues in the CDR3. V gave up 2 bases and J gave up 6 bases, with 7 bases separating them. This chain's CDR3 is CASSEKQHGYTF. The CDR3 DNA sequence: TGTGCCAGCAGTGAAAAGCAACATGGCTACACCTTC.

The chain employs TRBV4-1 and TRBJ1-6; 7 bases map to TRBD1. Germline loops: CDR1 MGHRA, CDR2 YSYEKL. This CDR3 is built from 15 residues. Trimming at V came to 0 bases and at J to 8 bases, leaving 4 bases not matched to a gene. Here the CDR3 reads CASSQEGRGYSPLHF. In DNA form, the CDR3 reads TGCGCCAGCAGCCAAGAGGGCAGGGGGTATTCACCCCTCCACTTT.

In nucleotides, the CDR3 is TGTGCCAGCAGCTTGGCAGGGGTAAACTATGGCTACACCTTC. It encodes CASSLAGVNYGYTF. The V call is TRBV7-9, the J call TRBJ1-2; D perhaps matches TRBD1 (6 bases). Trimming removed 3 bases from V and 2 bases from J, with 10 bases in between. Germline CDR1 and CDR2: SEHNR and FQNEAQ (reference sequence). This CDR3 has 14 residues.

This sequence joins TRBV6-1 and TRBJ2-3; the match to TRBD2 covers 8 bases. J was trimmed by 4 bases and V by 4 bases; bases with no gene match: 7. The CDR3 spans 15 residues. Germline lookup yields CDR1 MNHNS and CDR2 SASEGT. CDR3 amino acids: CASSAGRGGADTQYF. CDR3 coding DNA: TGTGCCAGCAGTGCCGGTCGGGGGGGAGCAGATACGCAGTATTTT.

V gene TRBV6-5 combines with J gene TRBJ1-1; maybe TRBD1 (5 bases). Germline V CDR1 and CDR2: MNHEY, SVGAGI. Trimming stripped 1 base from V and 5 bases from J, with 8 bases between. The CDR3 sequence is 13 residues long. The CDR3: CASSYWGQTEAFF. CDR3 sequence (DNA): TGTGCCAGCAGTTACTGGGGCCAAACTGAAGCTTTCTTT.

The chain couples TRBV5-1 to TRBJ1-4, with 7 bases aligning to TRBD1. Per the germline V gene, CDR1 is SGHRS and CDR2 is YFSETQ. V lost 1 base, J lost 0 bases, and 0 bases stayed unmatched. The CDR3 is 15 residues long. This CDR3 is CASSLTGATNEKLFF. The CDR3 nucleotides read TGCGCCAGCAGCTTGACAGGGGCAACTAATGAAAAACTGTTTTTT.

The chain employs TRBV28 and TRBJ2-5; the D gene is possibly TRBD1 (5 bases). The end of the DNA fits TRBJ2-7 better, so the J call may be wrong. CDR3 size: 15 residues. Germline values: CDR1 MDHEN, CDR2 SYDVKM. The CDR3 loop reads CASSFDRIVVYEQYF. The CDR3 nucleotides are TGTGCCAGCAGTTTTGACAGAATAGTAGTATACGAGCAGTACTTC.

As regards this clone: One end of the junction varies from germline; a read error may be responsible. V and J are TRBV19 and TRBJ1-5, with 7 bases identical to TRBD1. The germline CDR1 and CDR2 sequences are LNHDA and SQIVND (reference sequence). The length of the CDR3 is 15 residues. Here the CDR3 DNA reads TGTGCCAGTAGTATAGAGGGGGACAGCAATCAGCCCCAGCATTTC. It translates to CASSIEGDSNQPQHF.

This clone was observed a few times. The V and J genes are TRBV7-9 and TRBJ1-2; 7 bases are shared with TRBD1. Germline CDR1 and CDR2: SEHNR and FQNEAQ (reference sequence). The CDR3 spans 14 residues. With 5 bases clipped from V and 6 bases from J, the junction kept 9 bases outside the gene matches. CDR3 sequence: CASSRDREFHGYTF. CDR3 DNA: TGTGCCAGCAGCCGCGACAGGGAATTCCATGGCTACACCTTC.

V and J are TRBV5-6 and TRBJ1-4; D unresolved. V lost 2 bases, J lost 8 bases, and 16 bases lay in between. Germline values: CDR1 SGHDT, CDR2 YYEEEE. The CDR3 has 15 residues. For the CDR3, the DNA is TGTGCCAGCAGCTTTGTCGGAGATCTTGAGGAAAAACTGTTTTTT. As protein: CASSFVGDLEEKLFF.

This clone was seen more than once but under ten times. The CDR3 DNA follows: TGTGCCAGCGTCCCGGGACAGGGGAATGATGGCTACACCTTC. Its translation is CASVPGQGNDGYTF. This chain joins TRBV6-1 and TRBJ1-2; TRBD1 agrees at 10 bases. CDR1 is MNHNS, CDR2 SASEGT, per germline. Unmatched junction bases numbered 9, after V lost 8 bases and J lost 6 bases. This CDR3 contains 14 residues.

This chain links TRBV9 with TRBJ2-1, with 12 bases lining up with TRBD2. Trimming cost V 3 bases and J 1 base; bases outside gene matches: 8. The CDR3 spans 18 residues. The germline V gene has CDR1 SGDLS and CDR2 YYNGEE. The CDR3 coding sequence is TGTGCCAGCAGCGGTGGGACTAGCGGGTTGGATTCCTACAATGAGCAGTTCTTC. It specifies CASSGGTSGLDSYNEQFF.

V usage is TRBV27 and J usage is TRBJ1-5; 9 bases agree with TRBD1. The junction had 11 bases not matched to a gene; V was cut back by 7 bases and J by 7 bases. Germline V lookup: CDR1 MNHEY, CDR2 SMNVEV (reference sequence). This CDR3 has 15 amino acids. CDR3 nucleotide sequence: TGTGCCAGCACCTCGAGTGGGACAGGGAGCCAGCCCCAGCATTTT. It specifies CASTSSGTGSQPQHF.

This chain uses TRBV6-5 with TRBJ1-1, with D possibly matching TRBD1 (6 bases). Looked up from germline, CDR1 is MNHEY and CDR2 is SVGAGI. The germline V and J ends were trimmed by 9 bases and 1 base, with 15 bases remaining between them. This CDR3 region has 14 residues. The CDR3 spells CASGTGQTNTEAFF. CDR3 DNA: TGTGCCAGTGGGACCGGACAGACGAACACTGAAGCTTTCTTT.

This sequence joins TRBV5-4 and TRBJ2-3; D is perhaps TRBD2 (5 bases). CDR1 and CDR2 (germline): SGHNT, YYREEE (reference sequence). The V end lost 4 bases, the J end lost 5 bases, and 14 bases lay between the germline ends. CDR3 length: 14 residues. The CDR3 region has the DNA TGTGCCAGCAGCAATCGGGGTTGGGAAGATACGCAGTATTTT. It specifies CASSNRGWEDTQYF.

This clone was picked up a small number of times. DNA for the CDR3: TGCAGCGTTGTAAACACCGGGGAGCTGTTTTTT. Translation gives CSVVNTGELFF. V is TRBV29-1 and J is TRBJ2-2; D remains unclear. The V and J ends lost 4 bases and 2 bases respectively, with 2 bases between them. Germline V gene data show CDR1 as SQVTM and CDR2 as ANQGSEA. This CDR3 has 11 residues.